These 24 T cell receptor beta chains came from one sample sequenced in a study of cytomegalovirus exposure and HLA in healthy donors. The PCR was carried out with 60 Vbeta primers and 13 Jbeta primers. Generated by immunoSEQ multiplex PCR, the TCRdb table keeps only in-frame clones and is missing some. The repertoire holds about 190,000 clones, roughly 80% seen once, with approximately 6% in the top ten. Sample: PBMCs. These receptors originate from a man between 35 and 55 years old in good health and CMV-seropositive.

This chain joins TRBV27 and TRBJ1-5; TRBD1 matches at 7 bases. The CDR3 totals 14 residues. V was clipped by 6 bases and J by 7 bases; unmatched bases: 9. Germline V gene sequence: CDR1 MNHEY, CDR2 SMNVEV (reference sequence). The CDR3 loop reads CASSRRQGDQPQHF. Here the CDR3 DNA reads TGTGCCAGCAGCCGGAGACAGGGAGACCAGCCCCAGCATTTT.

CDR3 region: CASSTTTNEKLFF. CDR3 nucleotide sequence: TGTGCCAGCAGCACTACAACTAATGAAAAACTGTTTTTT. The chain joins TRBV5-5 to TRBJ1-4; D is unclear. The germline V gene encodes CDR1 SGHKS and CDR2 YYEKEE (reference sequence). The ends were cut back, 4 bases at V and 0 bases at J, with 4 bases in the middle. This CDR3 contains 13 residues.

This chain uses TRBV6-1 with TRBJ1-1, with a possible D match to TRBD1 (6 bases). The CDR3 sequence is 15 residues long. Trimming cost V 2 bases and J 4 bases, with 14 bases left between them. Looked up from germline, CDR1 is MNHNS and CDR2 is SASEGT. The CDR3 protein is CASSELRGSATEAFF. In DNA form, the CDR3 reads TGTGCCAGCAGTGAACTCAGGGGAAGCGCCACTGAAGCTTTCTTT.

V and J are TRBV5-6 and TRBJ2-2; D not certain. CDR1 and CDR2 (germline): SGHDT, YYEEEE. The V and J ends lost 3 bases and 7 bases respectively, with 4 bases between them. The CDR3 runs 11 residues. CDR3 region: CASSYGGELFF. For the CDR3, the DNA is TGTGCCAGCAGCTACGGCGGGGAGCTGTTTTTT.

The chain is built from TRBV4-1 and TRBJ2-7; no firm D call. V lost 0 bases and J 7 bases, leaving 10 bases between the germline ends. This CDR3 is 13 amino acids long. Germline-derived CDR1 and CDR2 are MGHRA and YSYEKL. The CDR3 DNA reads TGCGCCAGCAGCCAAGAGGGCAGCCGGGAGCAGTACTTC. Its translation: CASSQEGSREQYF.

The chain couples TRBV19 to TRBJ2-2; 15 bases match TRBD2. V lost 7 bases to trimming and J lost 1 base; unmatched junction nucleotides: 10. The CDR3 has 19 amino acids. Germline loops: CDR1 LNHDA, CDR2 SQIVND (reference sequence). The CDR3 coding sequence is TGTGCCAGTACCCGCCCGGGACTAGCGGGGGGAATGAACACCGGGGAGCTGTTTTTT. Translated, it gives CASTRPGLAGGMNTGELFF. The entire variable domain, with the rest obtained from reference TRBV19 and TRBJ2-2, is as follows: DGGITQSPKYLFRKEGQNVTLSCEQNLNHDAMYWYRQDPGQGLRLIYYSQIVNDFQKGDIAEGYSVSREKKESFPLTVTSAQKNPTAFYLCASTRPGLAGGMNTGELFFGEGSRLTVL.

In this sample, this clone turned up a few times. The chain recombines TRBV7-8 with TRBJ1-1; TRBD1 is a possible D gene (6 bases). The length of the CDR3 is 14 residues. The germline gives CDR1 SGHVS, CDR2 FQNEAQ. Trimming took off 3 bases at V and 2 bases at J, with 10 bases between the two ends. CDR3 in amino acids: CASSLLGGNTEAFF. In nucleotides, the CDR3 is TGTGCCAGCAGCTTGCTAGGGGGAAACACTGAAGCTTTCTTT.

The chain combines TRBV10-3 with TRBJ2-5; possible D gene TRBD1, 7 bases. The J call may be wrong; the DNA end is better matched by TRBJ2-7. Germline V gives CDR1 ENHRY, CDR2 SYGVKD. CDR3 length: 17 residues. In nucleotides, the CDR3 is TGTGCCATCAGTGCTTTAGAATGGGGGGACAGCTCCTACGAGCAGTACTTC. Amino acid sequence: CAISALEWGDSSYEQYF.

J is TRBJ1-5 and V is TRBV7-9, with 9 positions matching TRBD1. The CDR3 totals 16 residues. V trimming: 3 bases; J trimming: 0 bases; junction bases outside the gene matches: 3. The germline V gene has CDR1 SEHNR and CDR2 FQNEAQ (reference sequence). CDR3 in DNA: TGTGCCAGCAGCTTGGGACAGGGTGGTAGCAATCAGCCCCAGCATTTT. The encoded protein is CASSLGQGGSNQPQHF.

This chain joins TRBV28 and TRBJ1-5; tentatively, D is TRBD1 (6 bases). V shed 3 bases and J shed 6 bases, with 12 bases lying between them. The V gene's germline CDR1 is MDHEN and CDR2 SYDVKM. The CDR3 is 14 residues long. Written as DNA, the CDR3 is TGTGCCAGCAGTTTTTTGGGGGCCAGTCAGCCCCAGCATTTT. Protein: CASSFLGASQPQHF.

The CDR3 region has the DNA TGTGCCAGCAGTTCGTTGGGCGGAGGGGAAAATCAGCCCCAGCATTTT. Translation gives CASSSLGGGENQPQHF. V is TRBV28 and J is TRBJ1-5; tentatively, D is TRBD1 (5 bases). The germline CDR1 and CDR2 sequences are MDHEN and SYDVKM. This CDR3 has 16 amino acids. The V and J ends lost 4 bases and 4 bases respectively, with 17 bases between them.

V is TRBV4-3 and J is TRBJ2-1, with 9 bases identical to TRBD1. CDR1 and CDR2 (germline): LGHNA, YSLEER. The CDR3 runs to 15 residues. After removal of 3 bases from V and 3 bases from J, the junction contained 3 bases not matched to a gene. DNA of the CDR3: TGCGCCAGCAGCCAGGGACAGGGAGACTACAATGAGCAGTTCTTC. Protein sequence: CASSQGQGDYNEQFF.

This clone was seen more than once but under ten times. This chain links TRBV6-1 with TRBJ1-1; D gene ambiguous. The CDR3 spans 13 residues. V lost 5 bases, J lost 0 bases, and 7 bases lay in between. Germline V lookup: CDR1 MNHNS, CDR2 SASEGT. The CDR3 bases are TGTGCCAGCAGTCCGGTGTTGAACACTGAAGCTTTCTTT. It codes for CASSPVLNTEAFF.

This chain links TRBV10-2 with TRBJ2-7; 7 bases map to TRBD1. With V trimmed by 6 bases and J by 0 bases, 5 bases remained unmatched. CDR1 and CDR2 from the germline V gene are WSHSY and SAAADI. The CDR3 spans 14 residues. The chain's CDR3 is CASRPTGNSYEQYF. For the CDR3, the DNA is TGCGCCAGCAGACCGACAGGGAACTCCTACGAGCAGTACTTC.

The V gene is TRBV7-2, the J gene TRBJ1-2, with D unclear. The CDR3 contains 14 residues. CDR1 SGHTA and CDR2 FQGNSA come from the germline V gene. V lost 0 bases to trimming and J lost 2 bases, with 7 bases between them. CDR3 DNA: TGTGCCAGCAGCTTAGCCCAGGAAAACTATGGCTACACCTTC. Translation: CASSLAQENYGYTF.

The chain is built from TRBV6-1 and TRBJ2-7; 8 bases are shared with TRBD1. V was pared by 4 bases and J by 4 bases, with 6 bases of the junction left unmatched. Per germline, CDR1 MNHNS and CDR2 SASEGT. The CDR3 is 14 amino acids. The CDR3 DNA sequence: TGTGCCAGCAGTGGCACAGGGGGATTTTACGAGCAGTACTTC. Translating it yields CASSGTGGFYEQYF.

Concerning this clone: Germline is not matched at one junction end, which may reflect a read error. This chain links TRBV7-9 with TRBJ1-6; tentatively, D is TRBD1 (5 bases). This CDR3 comprises 11 residues. Per germline, CDR1 SEHNR and CDR2 FQNEAQ (reference sequence). The CDR3 DNA sequence: TGTGCCAGACAAATACCGGGACGCGGGGGGTTT. It codes for CARQIPGRGGF.

V and J are TRBV6-5 and TRBJ1-4; TRBD1 agrees at 7 bases. V gave up 4 bases and J gave up 4 bases; unmatched junction bases: 9. The CDR3 consists of 16 residues. Per the germline V gene, CDR1 is MNHEY and CDR2 is SVGAGI. CDR3 residues: CASSSWTGKSNEKLFF. The CDR3 region has the DNA TGTGCCAGCAGTTCCTGGACAGGCAAGAGTAATGAAAAACTGTTTTTT.

The chain carries TRBV5-6 and TRBJ2-7; TRBD2 agrees at 8 bases. CDR1 SGHDT and CDR2 YYEEEE come from the germline V gene. CDR3 size: 13 residues. Trimming cost V 4 bases and J 4 bases; bases outside gene matches: 4. Here the CDR3 reads CASSSGGAYEQYF. CDR3 bases: TGTGCCAGCAGCAGCGGGGGAGCGTACGAGCAGTACTTC. The full variable domain, with the rest looked up from reference TRBV5-6 and TRBJ2-7, is DAGVTQSPTHLIKTRGQQVTLRCSPKSGHDTVSWYQQALGQGPQFIFQYYEEEERQRGNFPDRFSGHQFPNYSSELNVNALLLGDSALYLCASSSGGAYEQYFGPGTRLTVT.

V gene TRBV6-1 combines with J gene TRBJ1-2; a weak D match, TRBD1 (6 bases). Germline-derived CDR1 and CDR2 are MNHNS and SASEGT. This CDR3 spans 14 amino acids. V lost 2 bases, J lost 4 bases, and 11 bases lay in between. CDR3 region: CASSETRDIYGYTF. In DNA form, the CDR3 reads TGTGCCAGCAGTGAAACCAGGGACATCTATGGCTACACCTTC.

This clone was seen a handful of times. The CDR3 DNA is TGTGCCAGCAGCTTTTACAGGGACGGCTACACCTTC. Protein product: CASSFYRDGYTF. J is TRBJ1-2 and V is TRBV13, with a weak D call TRBD1 (6 bases). The ends were cut back, 3 bases at V and 8 bases at J, with 10 bases in the middle. The CDR3 consists of 12 residues. CDR1 and CDR2 (germline): PRHDT, FYEKMQ (reference sequence).

The chain has TRBV7-2 and TRBJ1-5; 9 positions match TRBD1. V shed 7 bases, J shed 4 bases, and the junction held 5 bases outside the gene matches. The germline CDR1 and CDR2 sequences are SGHTA and FQGNSA. This CDR3 has 14 amino acids. The CDR3 here is CASTGDRANQPQHF. The CDR3 DNA follows: TGTGCCAGCACCGGGGACAGGGCAAATCAGCCCCAGCATTTT.

This clone was counted a single time. The chain couples TRBV10-3 to TRBJ2-1; 10 bases are shared with TRBD2. The CDR3 spans 15 residues. The germline gives CDR1 ENHRY, CDR2 SYGVKD. V dropped 2 bases and J dropped 8; count of bases not matched to a gene: 6. The CDR3 nucleotides are TGTGCCATCAGTGAGAGCAGCGGGGGGGCCTATGAGCAGTTCTTC. Translation: CAISESSGGAYEQFF.

This rearrangement joins TRBV7-8 to TRBJ2-5; weak D call: TRBD1 (6 bases). V lost 8 bases, J lost 3 bases, and 10 bases lay in between. The CDR3 length is 12 residues. Germline CDR1 SGHVS, CDR2 FQNEAQ. The CDR3 loop is CASRRDKETQYF. The CDR3 DNA is TGTGCCAGCCGCCGGGACAAAGAGACCCAGTACTTC.